These 5 T cell receptor beta chains were all obtained from the same sample, sequenced in a study of chemoradiotherapy in HPV16-positive cancers. Profiling relied on immunoSEQ multiplex PCR, and the TCRdb table lists in-frame clones only, not all of them. The profile shows about 29,000 clones, roughly nine tenths of them singletons. This specimen was blood, taken from a patient who underwent chemoradiotherapy. The receptors come from a human donor with HPV-associated anogenital cancer.

The V call is TRBV11-2, the J call TRBJ2-7; 11 bases map to TRBD1. CDR3 length: 13 residues. Germline values: CDR1 SGHAT, CDR2 FQNNGV. J lost 6 bases, V lost 5 bases, and 3 bases had no gene match. The CDR3 region is CASSRTGGTEQYF. As DNA, the CDR3 is TGTGCCAGCAGCCGGACAGGGGGCACCGAGCAGTACTTC.

The chain uses TRBV5-1 and TRBJ2-7, with a possible D match to TRBD2 (6 bases). Germline CDR1 is SGHRS and CDR2 is YFSETQ. Trimming took off 3 bases at V and 3 bases at J, with 16 bases between the two ends. The CDR3 consists of 15 residues. The CDR3 loop is CASSWGVMGLYEQYF. CDR3 nucleotides: TGCGCCAGCAGCTGGGGGGTTATGGGCCTCTACGAGCAGTACTTC. Full variable domain (outside the CDR3, taken from reference TRBV5-1 and TRBJ2-7): KAGVTQTPRYLIKTRGQQVTLSCSPISGHRSVSWYQQTPGQGLQFLFEYFSETQRNKGNFPGRFSGRQFSNSRSEMNVSTLELGDSALYLCASSWGVMGLYEQYFGPGTRLTVT.

This sequence joins TRBV6-5 and TRBJ2-3, with TRBD1 matching over 9 bases. The CDR3 sequence is 14 residues long. J lost 5 bases, V lost 10 bases, and 10 bases had no gene match. Germline assignment: CDR1 MNHEY and CDR2 SVGAGI. The CDR3 spells CATTFGQGKDTQYF. For the CDR3, the DNA is TGTGCCACCACGTTCGGACAGGGGAAAGATACGCAGTATTTT.

The chain combines TRBV28 with TRBJ2-3; TRBD2 is a possible D gene (5 bases). The length of the CDR3 is 14 residues. Trimming removed 3 bases at V and 2 bases at J, with 9 bases between. From germline, CDR1 is MDHEN and CDR2 SYDVKM. CDR3 DNA: TGTGCCAGCAGTTTCAGCGGCAACACAGATACGCAGTATTTT. Its translation is CASSFSGNTDTQYF.

CDR3 region: CASSLSGGGTQYF. As DNA, the CDR3 is TGTGCCAGCAGCTTAAGCGGGGGAGGTACGCAGTATTTT. The chain links TRBV7-3 to TRBJ2-3, with TRBD2 identical over 7 bases. Trimming at V came to 1 base and at J to 8 bases, leaving 3 bases not matched to a gene. Germline V gene sequence: CDR1 SGHTA, CDR2 FQGTGA. This CDR3 has 13 residues.